This is a list of T cell receptor delta chains from one sample in a study of Vδ1+ human thymocytes. TCRdb re-called clones from the multiplex PCR reads using CATT. Altogether some 73,000 delta-chain clones are present, about 35% being singletons, with the ten largest covering about 0.26%. Sequencing was carried out using Vdelta1+ gamma-delta thymocytes from the thymus. Every receptor here comes from a boy in the first two years of life who had congenital heart surgery. CDR3s include the opening cysteine and the closing phenylalanine or tryptophan. The D gene is left open where the match is weak. Clone size is given for some rows only: seen once, a few or many times, or a class if the clone is expanded.

J gene: TRDJ1
clone size: NA
D gene: TRDD3
V gene: TRDV1
CDR3 protein: CALGDWGIHDKLIF
CDR3 DNA: TGTGCTCTTGGGGACTGGGGGATACACGATAAACTCATCTTT

J gene: TRDJ1
clone size: NA
D gene: NA
V gene: TRDV1
CDR3 protein: CALGGGDLSPPLGISTDKLIF
CDR3 DNA: TGTGCTCTTGGGGGGGGGGACCTTTCCCCCCCGCTAGGGATTAGCACCGATAAACTCATCTTT

J gene: TRDJ1
clone size: few
D gene: TRDD3
V gene: TRDV1
CDR3 protein: CALGAPRRTLRNSVLGDTLTDKLIF
CDR3 DNA: TGTGCTCTTGGGGCACCCCGCCGAACTTTACGAAACAGTGTACTGGGGGATACTCTGACCGATAAACTCATCTTT

J gene: TRDJ1
clone size: NA
D gene: NA
V gene: TRDV1
CDR3 protein: CALGTRYVERVQYTDKLIF
CDR3 DNA: TGTGCTCTAGGGACACGCTACGTCGAGCGGGTCCAGTACACCGATAAACTCATCTTT

J gene: TRDJ1
clone size: few
D gene: NA
V gene: TRDV1
CDR3 protein: CALGELGAVRQLDKLIF
CDR3 DNA: TGTGCTCTTGGGGAACTAGGAGCCGTTCGCCAGCTAGATAAACTCATCTTT

J gene: TRDJ1
clone size: NA
D gene: NA
V gene: TRDV1
CDR3 protein: CALGDTWPSYGWGIPYPYTDKLIF
CDR3 DNA: TGTGCTCTTGGGGATACTTGGCCTTCCTACGGATGGGGGATACCCTACCCGTACACCGATAAACTCATCTTT

J gene: TRDJ1
clone size: NA
D gene: NA
V gene: TRDV1
CDR3 protein: CALGELSSPDGRKRTDKLIF
CDR3 DNA: TGTGCTCTTGGGGAACTATCCTCCCCTGACGGGAGGAAGCGGACCGATAAACTCATCTTT

J gene: TRDJ1
clone size: NA
D gene: TRDD3
V gene: TRDV1
CDR3 protein: CALAFIRLGDTLGTDKLIF
CDR3 DNA: TGTGCTCTTGCCTTTATACGTCTGGGGGATACGTTGGGCACCGATAAACTCATCTTT

J gene: TRDJ1
clone size: NA
D gene: TRDD3
V gene: TRDV2
CDR3 protein: CACDTGTGGYAAIDKLIF
CDR3 DNA: TGTGCCTGTGACACCGGCACTGGGGGGTACGCCGCCATCGATAAACTCATCTTT

J gene: TRDJ1
clone size: NA
D gene: NA
V gene: TRDV1
CDR3 protein: CALGELYTLSPLFKGGRRYTDKLIF
CDR3 DNA: TGTGCTCTTGGGGAACTGTACACACTCTCCCCCTTGTTCAAGGGGGGTAGAAGGTACACCGATAAACTCATCTTT

J gene: TRDJ1
clone size: few
D gene: NA
V gene: TRDV1
CDR3 protein: CALGELMERLVNLDKLIF
CDR3 DNA: TGTGCTCTTGGGGAACTAATGGAGCGACTGGTAAATCTCGATAAACTCATCTTT

J gene: TRDJ1
clone size: many
D gene: NA
V gene: TRDV2
CDR3 protein: CACDTENPTCTDKLIF
CDR3 DNA: TGTGCCTGTGACACCGAGAATCCGACGTGTACCGATAAACTCATCTTT

J gene: TRDJ1
clone size: NA
D gene: NA
V gene: TRDV1
CDR3 protein: CALGELGTYTDKLIF
CDR3 DNA: TGTGCTCTTGGGGAACTAGGAACGTACACCGATAAACTCATCTTT

J gene: TRDJ1
clone size: few
D gene: NA
V gene: TRDV1
CDR3 protein: CALGERAGGPFLTSPDKLIF
CDR3 DNA: TGTGCTCTTGGGGAACGGGCTGGGGGGCCCTTCCTAACCTCTCCCGATAAACTCATCTTT

J gene: TRDJ1
clone size: NA
D gene: NA
V gene: TRDV1
CDR3 protein: CARGERSPPYTDKLIF
CDR3 DNA: TGTGCTCGTGGGGAAAGGAGTCCTCCTTACACCGATAAACTCATCTTT

J gene: TRDJ1
clone size: NA
D gene: TRDD2
V gene: TRDV1
CDR3 protein: CALGGPSCGIQYTDKLIF
CDR3 DNA: TGTGCTCTTGGGGGCCCTTCCTGTGGGATCCAGTACACCGATAAACTCATCTTT

J gene: TRDJ1
clone size: NA
D gene: TRDD3
V gene: TRDV1
CDR3 protein: CALGEFQSRPGGYQALGKLIF
CDR3 DNA: TGTGCTCTTGGGGAATTCCAGTCCCGACCTGGGGGATACCAGGCTTTAGGTAAACTCATCTTT

J gene: TRDJ1
clone size: NA
D gene: TRDD3
V gene: TRDV1
CDR3 protein: CALGTPFPSGGYFGVIF
CDR3 DNA: TGTGCTCTTGGGACGCCATTTCCCTCTGGGGGATATTTTGGGGTCATCTTT

J gene: TRDJ1
clone size: few
D gene: NA
V gene: TRDV1
CDR3 protein: CALGAFRALGGDTDKLIF
CDR3 DNA: TGTGCTCTTGGGGCATTCCGGGCCTTAGGGGGAGACACCGATAAACTCATCTTT

J gene: TRDJ1
clone size: NA
D gene: NA
V gene: TRDV2
CDR3 protein: CACDTTGFRTPVLGLIF
CDR3 DNA: TGTGCCTGTGACACCACCGGATTCCGTACCCCCGTTTTAGGACTCATCTTT

J gene: TRDJ1
clone size: few
D gene: TRDD3
V gene: TRDV1
CDR3 protein: CALGVLPPRLGDTLGTDKLIF
CDR3 DNA: TGTGCTCTTGGGGTACTCCCCCCGCGACTGGGGGATACGCTAGGCACCGATAAACTCATCTTT

J gene: TRDJ1
clone size: NA
D gene: NA
V gene: TRDV1
CDR3 protein: CALGESWGHTNKLIF
CDR3 DNA: TGTGCTCTTGGGGAATCTTGGGGACACACTAATAAACTCATCTTT

J gene: TRDJ1
clone size: NA
D gene: NA
V gene: TRDV1
CDR3 protein: CALGERAFSNRWGYTDKLIF
CDR3 DNA: TGTGCTCTTGGGGAAAGGGCGTTCTCTAATAGGTGGGGATACACCGATAAACTCATCTTT

J gene: TRDJ1
clone size: NA
D gene: TRDD2
V gene: TRDV1
CDR3 protein: CALGSTSYVRGDMKLIF
CDR3 DNA: TGTGCTCTTGGGAGCACTTCCTACGTGAGGGGAGACATGAAACTCATCTTT

J gene: TRDJ1
clone size: few
D gene: NA
V gene: TRDV1
CDR3 protein: CALGERGFLLSWGSDKLIF
CDR3 DNA: TGTGCTCTTGGGGAACGAGGCTTCCTACTCTCCTGGGGGAGTGATAAACTCATCTTT

J gene: TRDJ1
clone size: once
D gene: TRDD3
V gene: TRDV1
CDR3 protein: CALGESGNEGYRAGGYFADKLIF
CDR3 DNA: TGTGCTCTTGGGGAATCCGGTAACGAAGGCTACCGGGCTGGGGGATACTTTGCCGATAAACTCATCTTT

J gene: TRDJ1
clone size: few
D gene: TRDD3
V gene: TRDV1
CDR3 protein: CALGELPFSGGYPIFTDKLIF
CDR3 DNA: TGTGCTCTTGGGGAACTTCCCTTCTCTGGGGGATACCCGATCTTCACCGATAAACTCATCTTT

J gene: TRDJ1
clone size: NA
D gene: NA
V gene: TRDV1
CDR3 protein: CALGDVTTALYTDKPIF
CDR3 DNA: TGTGCTCTTGGGGACGTCACTACGGCGCTATACACCGATAAACCCATCTTT

J gene: TRDJ1
clone size: few
D gene: NA
V gene: TRDV1
CDR3 protein: CALGEWLSDGDGGDKLIF
CDR3 DNA: TGTGCTCTTGGGGAATGGCTAAGCGATGGGGATGGTGGCGATAAACTCATCTTT

J gene: TRDJ1
clone size: NA
D gene: TRDD3
V gene: TRDV1
CDR3 protein: CALGEPPPSPKLGETYTDKLIF
CDR3 DNA: TGTGCTCTTGGGGAACCCCCTCCCAGCCCTAAGCTGGGGGAGACGTACACCGATAAACTCATCTTT

J gene: TRDJ1
clone size: NA
D gene: NA
V gene: TRDV1
CDR3 protein: CALGERWGILPDKLIF
CDR3 DNA: TGTGCTCTTGGGGAACGCTGGGGTATACTGCCCGATAAACTCATCTTT

J gene: TRDJ1
clone size: NA
D gene: TRDD3
V gene: TRDV1
CDR3 protein: CALGELHPGGYPDKLIF
CDR3 DNA: TGTGCTCTTGGGGAACTTCACCCGGGGGGATATCCCGATAAACTCATCTTT

J gene: TRDJ1
clone size: NA
D gene: TRDD3
V gene: TRDV2
CDR3 protein: CACGGYWGTSLLYTDKLIF
CDR3 DNA: TGTGCCTGTGGTGGCTACTGGGGGACATCCCTCTTGTACACCGATAAACTCATCTTT

J gene: TRDJ1
clone size: NA
D gene: TRDD3
V gene: TRDV1
CDR3 protein: CALGERPLSLHWGTFSKLIF
CDR3 DNA: TGTGCTCTTGGGGAACGACCCTTATCCCTTCACTGGGGGACTTTCTCTAAACTCATCTTT

J gene: TRDJ1
clone size: few
D gene: NA
V gene: TRDV1
CDR3 protein: CALGNGSSSSDKLIF
CDR3 DNA: TGTGCTCTTGGGAATGGGTCCAGTAGTTCCGATAAACTCATCTTT

J gene: TRDJ1
clone size: few
D gene: TRDD2
V gene: TRDV1
CDR3 protein: CALGEKSLPTSTVYTDKLIF
CDR3 DNA: TGTGCTCTTGGGGAAAAAAGCCTTCCTACGAGTACCGTGTACACCGATAAACTCATCTTT

J gene: TRDJ3
clone size: few
D gene: TRDD3
V gene: TRDV2
CDR3 protein: CACDLSHKAGDTRFTSSWDTRQMFF
CDR3 DNA: TGTGCCTGTGACCTCAGCCATAAGGCGGGGGATACGCGATTCACCAGCTCCTGGGACACCCGACAGATGTTTTTC

J gene: TRDJ1
clone size: few
D gene: NA
V gene: TRDV1
CDR3 protein: CALGELSYRGFIPGTDKLIF
CDR3 DNA: TGTGCTCTTGGGGAACTTTCCTACAGGGGATTTATTCCGGGCACCGATAAACTCATCTTT